This T cell receptor beta chain was captured by sequencing in a study of CD8+ T cells in alopecia areata. Study-wide background: Patients received oral tofacitinib, 5 to 10 mg twice daily, for moderate-to-severe alopecia areata.

Described treatment: oral pan-JAK inhibitor, 5-10 mg twice daily. Peripheral blood samples and lesional scalp punch biopsies were obtained from alopecia areata patients. Whole-study findings and limits: Lesional scalp, notably in alopecia totalis/universalis, had clonality above that of normal scalp. Just one nonresponder means the tie between baseline CD8+ expansion and response stays uncertain.

This clone has more than one count but fewer than ten. As yet, its antigen is unknown. Deletions cut 5 bases from V and 7 bases from J, with 9 bases between. The CDR3 covers 11 residues. Per the germline V gene, CDR1 is GTSNPN and CDR2 is SVGIG (reference sequence). cDNA prepared by RNA extraction and subsequent reverse transcription served as the template for sequencing. Libraries were prepared by immunoSEQ multiplex PCR; TCRdb keeps only in-frame clonotypes and omits some of them. The sample carries approximately 210,000 clones, 40% to 55% recorded once. This chain connects TRBV30 to TRBJ2-1; D perhaps matches TRBD2 (7 bases). Here the sequenced sample was CD4+ T cells sorted from blood, taken at approximately week 36, from a patient treated with tofacitinib. This sequence originates from a human donor with alopecia areata. The CDR3 reads CAWGRGNEQFF. CDR3 nucleotides: TGTGCCTGGGGGAGGGGGAATGAGCAGTTCTTC.